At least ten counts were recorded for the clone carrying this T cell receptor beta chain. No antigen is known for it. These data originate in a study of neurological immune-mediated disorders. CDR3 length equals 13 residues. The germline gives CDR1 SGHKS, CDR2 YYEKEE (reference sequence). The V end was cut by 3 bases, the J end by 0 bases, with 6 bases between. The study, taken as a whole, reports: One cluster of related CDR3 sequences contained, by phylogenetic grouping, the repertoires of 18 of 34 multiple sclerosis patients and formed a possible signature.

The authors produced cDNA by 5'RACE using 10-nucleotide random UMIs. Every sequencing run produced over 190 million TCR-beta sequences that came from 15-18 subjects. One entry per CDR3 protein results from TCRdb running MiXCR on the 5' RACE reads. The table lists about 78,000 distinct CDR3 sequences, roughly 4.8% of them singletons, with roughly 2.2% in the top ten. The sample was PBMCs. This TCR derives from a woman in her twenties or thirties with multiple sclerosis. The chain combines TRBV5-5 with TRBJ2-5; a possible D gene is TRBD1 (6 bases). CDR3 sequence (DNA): TGTGCCAGCAGCTGGACAGACCAAGAGACCCAGTACTTC. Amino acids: CASSWTDQETQYF.